This TCR beta chain was recovered during a study of Graves' ophthalmopathy and Graves' hyperthyroidism. RNA transcripts provided the template for amplifying TCR beta CDR3 regions. HTBI-primed first-round RT-PCR preceded second-round multiplex PCR. TCRdb recomputed calls from the multiplex PCR reads with MiXCR, one row per CDR3 protein. Of hundreds of thousands of distinct CDR3 sequences listed, 45% to 55% are singletons. The CDR3 is made up of 13 amino acids. V gave up 0 bases and J gave up 4 bases, with 7 bases separating them. Germline CDR1 is SGDLS and CDR2 is YYNGEE. Points from the study as a whole: Detected in blood as well were most expanded thyroid clonotypes with frequency above 0.001. Both a roughly 64% sensitivity and an approximately 75% specificity characterized the model's predictions of ophthalmopathy progression.

A note on this clonotype: Antigen unknown. This may be a read error, as it is one base from a much larger clone.

The chain is built from TRBV9 and TRBJ1-2, with D perhaps matching TRBD1 (5 bases). Material: peripheral blood. The TCR originated in an adult man with Graves' ophthalmopathy. Here the CDR3 reads CASSVGGLYGYTF. For the CDR3, the DNA is TGTGCCAGCAGCGTAGGGGGCCTCTATGGCTACACCTTC.